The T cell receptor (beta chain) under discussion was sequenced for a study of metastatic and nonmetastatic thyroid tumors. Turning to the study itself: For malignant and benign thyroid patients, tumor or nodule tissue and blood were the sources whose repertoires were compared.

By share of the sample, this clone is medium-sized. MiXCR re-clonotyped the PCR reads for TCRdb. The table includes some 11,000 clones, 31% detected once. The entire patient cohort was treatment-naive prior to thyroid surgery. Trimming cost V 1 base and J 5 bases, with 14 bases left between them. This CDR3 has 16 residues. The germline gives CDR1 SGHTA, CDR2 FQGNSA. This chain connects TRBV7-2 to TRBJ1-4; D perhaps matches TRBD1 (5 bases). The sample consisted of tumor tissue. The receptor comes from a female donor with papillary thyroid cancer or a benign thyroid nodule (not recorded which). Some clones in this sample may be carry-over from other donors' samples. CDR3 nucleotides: TGTGCCAGCAGCTTAGGCGGCCAGGGATCCAATGAAAAACTGTTTTTT. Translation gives CASSLGGQGSNEKLFF.